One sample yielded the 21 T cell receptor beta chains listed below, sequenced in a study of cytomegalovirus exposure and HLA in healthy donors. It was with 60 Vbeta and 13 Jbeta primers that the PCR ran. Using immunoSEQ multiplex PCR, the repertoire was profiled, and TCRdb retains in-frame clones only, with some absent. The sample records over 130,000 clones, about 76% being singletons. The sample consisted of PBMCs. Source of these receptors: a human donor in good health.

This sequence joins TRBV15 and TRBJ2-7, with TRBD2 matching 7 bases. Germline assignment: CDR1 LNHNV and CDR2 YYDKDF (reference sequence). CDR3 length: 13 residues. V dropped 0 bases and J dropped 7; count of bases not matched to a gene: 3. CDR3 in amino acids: CATSRELAREQYF. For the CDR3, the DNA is TGTGCCACCAGCAGAGAACTAGCGCGAGAGCAGTACTTC. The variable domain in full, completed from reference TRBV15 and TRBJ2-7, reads DAMVIQNPRYQVTQFGKPVTLSCSQTLNHNVMYWYQQKSSQAPKLLFHYYDKDFNNEADTPDNFQSRRPNTSFCFLDIRSPGLGDTAMYLCATSRELAREQYFGPGTRLTVT.

CDR3 amino acids: CASSVAGGYTF. DNA of the CDR3: TGTGCCAGCAGCGTAGCGGGGGGCTACACCTTC. The chain carries TRBV9 and TRBJ1-2; D ambiguous. Per germline, CDR1 SGDLS and CDR2 YYNGEE. The CDR3 runs 11 residues. Trimming took off 0 bases at V and 8 bases at J, with 5 bases between the two ends.

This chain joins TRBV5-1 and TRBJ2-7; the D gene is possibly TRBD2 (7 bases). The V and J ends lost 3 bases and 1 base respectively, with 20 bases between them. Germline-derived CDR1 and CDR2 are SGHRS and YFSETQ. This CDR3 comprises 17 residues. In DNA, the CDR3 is TGCGCCAGCAGCTGGGCCGGGGGGCCCTTAACATCCTACGAGCAGTACTTC. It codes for CASSWAGGPLTSYEQYF.

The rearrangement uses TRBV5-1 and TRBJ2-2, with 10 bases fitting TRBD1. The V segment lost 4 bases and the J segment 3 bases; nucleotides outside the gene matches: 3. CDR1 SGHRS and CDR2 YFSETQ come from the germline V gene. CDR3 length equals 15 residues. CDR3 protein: CASSPGQGYTGELFF. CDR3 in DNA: TGCGCCAGCAGCCCGGGACAGGGGTACACCGGGGAGCTGTTTTTT.

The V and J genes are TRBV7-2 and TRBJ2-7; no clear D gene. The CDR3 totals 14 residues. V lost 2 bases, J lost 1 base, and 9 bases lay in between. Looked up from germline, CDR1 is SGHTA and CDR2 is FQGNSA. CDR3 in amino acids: CASSLIDGSYEQYF. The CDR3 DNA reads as TGTGCCAGCAGCTTAATAGACGGGTCCTACGAGCAGTACTTC.

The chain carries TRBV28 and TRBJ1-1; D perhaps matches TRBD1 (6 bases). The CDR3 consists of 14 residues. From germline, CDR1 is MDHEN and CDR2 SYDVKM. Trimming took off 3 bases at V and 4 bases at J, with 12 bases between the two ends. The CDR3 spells CASSFGGSSTEAFF. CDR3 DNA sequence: TGTGCCAGCAGTTTTGGGGGCTCATCCACTGAAGCTTTCTTT.

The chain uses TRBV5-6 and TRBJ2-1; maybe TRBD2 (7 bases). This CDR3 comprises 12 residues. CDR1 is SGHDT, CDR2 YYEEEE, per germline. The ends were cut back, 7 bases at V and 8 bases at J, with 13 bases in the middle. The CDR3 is CASQSGGYEQFF. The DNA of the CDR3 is TGTGCCAGCCAGTCGGGGGGCTATGAGCAGTTCTTC.

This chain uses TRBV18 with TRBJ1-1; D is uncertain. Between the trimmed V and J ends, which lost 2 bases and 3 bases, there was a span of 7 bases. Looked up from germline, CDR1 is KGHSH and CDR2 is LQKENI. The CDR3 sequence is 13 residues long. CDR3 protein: CASSPGQDTEAFF. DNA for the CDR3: TGTGCCAGCTCACCAGGGCAGGACACTGAAGCTTTCTTT.

The CDR3 region has the DNA TGTGCCAGCAGCCCACCCTCCCCCGCGGGTACACGGTATGGCTACACCTTC. Translating gives CASSPPSPAGTRYGYTF. This rearrangement joins TRBV14 to TRBJ1-2; D ambiguous. This CDR3 comprises 17 residues. The germline gives CDR1 SGHDN, CDR2 FVKESK. Trimming stripped 4 bases from V and 5 bases from J, with 23 bases between.

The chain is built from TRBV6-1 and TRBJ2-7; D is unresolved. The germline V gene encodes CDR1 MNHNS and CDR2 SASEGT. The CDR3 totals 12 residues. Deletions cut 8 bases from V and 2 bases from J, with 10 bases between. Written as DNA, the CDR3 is TGTGCCAGCTCTTGGCCAGCCTACGAGCAGTACTTC. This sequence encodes CASSWPAYEQYF.

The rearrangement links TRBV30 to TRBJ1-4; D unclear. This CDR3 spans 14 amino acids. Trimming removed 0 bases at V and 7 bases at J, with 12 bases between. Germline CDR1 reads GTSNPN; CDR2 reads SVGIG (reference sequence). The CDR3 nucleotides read TGTGCCTGGAGTGTAGGTCACCGGGGTGAAAAACTGTTTTTT. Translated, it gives CAWSVGHRGEKLFF.

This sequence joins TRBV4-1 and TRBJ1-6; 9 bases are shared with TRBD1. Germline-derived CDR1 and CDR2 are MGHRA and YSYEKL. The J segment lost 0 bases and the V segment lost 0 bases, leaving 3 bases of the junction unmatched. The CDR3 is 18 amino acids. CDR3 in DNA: TGCGCCAGCAGCCAAGATGGGACAGGGAGCTCCTATAATTCACCCCTCCACTTT. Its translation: CASSQDGTGSSYNSPLHF.

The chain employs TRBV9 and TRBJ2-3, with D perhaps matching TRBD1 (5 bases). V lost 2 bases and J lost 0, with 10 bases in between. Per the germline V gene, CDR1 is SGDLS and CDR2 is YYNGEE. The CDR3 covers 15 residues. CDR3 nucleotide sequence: TGTGCCAGCAGCGTGGGGCGCTCTAGCACAGATACGCAGTATTTT. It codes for CASSVGRSSTDTQYF.

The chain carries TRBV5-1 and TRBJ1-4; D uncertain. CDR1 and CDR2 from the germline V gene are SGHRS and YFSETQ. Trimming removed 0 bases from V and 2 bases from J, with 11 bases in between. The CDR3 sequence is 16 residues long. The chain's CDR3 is CASSLGTGVTNEKLFF. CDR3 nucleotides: TGCGCCAGCAGCTTGGGGACGGGAGTTACTAATGAAAAACTGTTTTTT.

The CDR3 DNA reads as TGTGCCAGCAGCTTGCGGACAGGTATCACAGATACGCAGTATTTT. Amino acid sequence: CASSLRTGITDTQYF. The chain links TRBV5-6 to TRBJ2-3, with 7 bases fitting TRBD1. V trimming: 1 base; J trimming: 2 bases; junction bases outside the gene matches: 4. Germline assignment: CDR1 SGHDT and CDR2 YYEEEE. The CDR3 runs to 15 residues.

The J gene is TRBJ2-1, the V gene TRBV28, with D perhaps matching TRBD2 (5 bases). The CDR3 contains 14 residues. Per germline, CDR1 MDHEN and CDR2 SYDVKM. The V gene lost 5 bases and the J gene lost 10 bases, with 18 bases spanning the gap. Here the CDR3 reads CASSPPGGRLEQFF. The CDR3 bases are TGTGCCAGCAGTCCCCCAGGAGGCCGACTAGAGCAGTTCTTC.

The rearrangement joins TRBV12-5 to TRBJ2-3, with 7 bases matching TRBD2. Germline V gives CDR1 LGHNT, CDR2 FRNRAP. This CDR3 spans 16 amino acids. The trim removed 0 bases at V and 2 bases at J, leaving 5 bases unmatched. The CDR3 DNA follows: TGTGCTAGTGGTTTGGTACAGCGGGAACTCACAGATACGCAGTATTTT. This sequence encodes CASGLVQRELTDTQYF. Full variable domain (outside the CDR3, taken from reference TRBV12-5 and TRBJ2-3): DARVTQTPRHKVTEMGQEVTMRCQPILGHNTVFWYRQTMMQGLELLAYFRNRAPLDDSGMPKDRFSAEMPDATLATLKIQPSEPRDSAVYFCASGLVQRELTDTQYFGPGTRLTVL.

CDR3 region: CAISESPGANYGYTF. CDR3 DNA sequence: TGTGCCATCAGTGAGTCGCCGGGGGCTAACTATGGCTACACCTTC. The V and J genes are TRBV10-3 and TRBJ1-2; D is perhaps TRBD1 (5 bases). The CDR3 totals 15 residues. Germline CDR1 reads ENHRY; CDR2 reads SYGVKD. Trimming removed 0 bases at V and 0 bases at J, with 8 bases between.

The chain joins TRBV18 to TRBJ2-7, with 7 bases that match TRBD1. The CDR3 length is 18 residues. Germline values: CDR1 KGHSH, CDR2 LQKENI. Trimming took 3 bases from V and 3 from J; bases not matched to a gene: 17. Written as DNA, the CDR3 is TGTGCCAGCTCACCTCTCCCTGGGACGACAGGGAATATCTACGAGCAGTACTTC. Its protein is CASSPLPGTTGNIYEQYF.

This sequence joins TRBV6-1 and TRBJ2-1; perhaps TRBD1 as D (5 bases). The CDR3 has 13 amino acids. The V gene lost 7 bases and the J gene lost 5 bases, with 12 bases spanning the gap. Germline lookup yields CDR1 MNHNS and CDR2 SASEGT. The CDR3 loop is CASKARANNEQFF. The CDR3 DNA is TGTGCCAGCAAGGCCAGGGCCAACAATGAGCAGTTCTTC.

The CDR3 DNA reads as TGTGCCAGCATTGCGCGGGCGAACACCGGGGAGCTGTTTTTT. This codes for CASIARANTGELFF. The genes are TRBV6-6 and TRBJ2-2, with D maybe TRBD2 (5 bases). CDR1 is MNHNY and CDR2 is SVGAGI in the germline V gene (reference sequence). Trimming shortened V by 7 bases and J by 0 bases, and 9 bases separated the two germline ends. There are 14 residues in the CDR3.